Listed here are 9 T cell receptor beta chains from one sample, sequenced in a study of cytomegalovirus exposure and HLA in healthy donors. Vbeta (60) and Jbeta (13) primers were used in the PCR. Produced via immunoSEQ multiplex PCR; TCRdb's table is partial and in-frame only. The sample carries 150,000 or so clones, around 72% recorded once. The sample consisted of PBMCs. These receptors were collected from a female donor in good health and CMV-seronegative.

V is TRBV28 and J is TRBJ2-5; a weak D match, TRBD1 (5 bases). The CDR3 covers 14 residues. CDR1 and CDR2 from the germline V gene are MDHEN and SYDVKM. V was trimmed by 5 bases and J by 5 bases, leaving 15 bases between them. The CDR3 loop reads CASSSTQGWETQYF. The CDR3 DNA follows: TGTGCCAGCAGTAGCACGCAGGGATGGGAGACCCAGTACTTC.

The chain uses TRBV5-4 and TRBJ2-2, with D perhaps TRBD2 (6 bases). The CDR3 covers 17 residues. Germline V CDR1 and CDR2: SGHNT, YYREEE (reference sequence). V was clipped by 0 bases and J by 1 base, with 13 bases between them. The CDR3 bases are TGTGCCAGCAGCTTGGCCGCGCGCGGGGTGAACACCGGGGAGCTGTTTTTT. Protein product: CASSLAARGVNTGELFF.

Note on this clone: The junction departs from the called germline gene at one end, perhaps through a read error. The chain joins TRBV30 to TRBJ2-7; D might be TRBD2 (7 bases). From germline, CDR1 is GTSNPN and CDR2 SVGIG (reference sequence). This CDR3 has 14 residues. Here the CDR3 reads CAWGVGGASDEQYF. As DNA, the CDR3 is TGTGCCTGGGGTGTAGGGGGGGCGAGTGACGAGCAGTACTTC.

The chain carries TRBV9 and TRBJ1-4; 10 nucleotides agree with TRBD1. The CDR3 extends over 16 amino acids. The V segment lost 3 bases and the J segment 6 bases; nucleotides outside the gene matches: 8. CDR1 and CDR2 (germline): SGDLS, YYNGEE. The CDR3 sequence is CASSASAGTGDEKLFF. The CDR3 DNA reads TGTGCCAGCAGCGCCTCCGCCGGGACAGGGGATGAAAAACTGTTTTTT.

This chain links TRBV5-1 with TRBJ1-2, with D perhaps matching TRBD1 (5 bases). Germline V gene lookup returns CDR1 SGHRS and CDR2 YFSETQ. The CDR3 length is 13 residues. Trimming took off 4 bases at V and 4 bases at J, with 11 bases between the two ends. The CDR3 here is CASSTTVLYGYTF. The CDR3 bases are TGCGCCAGCAGCACGACAGTCCTCTATGGCTACACCTTC.

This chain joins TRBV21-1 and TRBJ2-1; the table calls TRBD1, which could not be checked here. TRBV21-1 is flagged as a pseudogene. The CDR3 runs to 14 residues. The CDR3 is CASRHRDSYNEQFF. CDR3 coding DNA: TGTGCCAGCCGACATAGGGACAGTTACAATGAGCAGTTCTTC.

CDR3 in DNA: TGTGCCAGCAGCGTAGCTGACGGAGGGTTCCAAGAGACCCAGTACTTC. It is translated as CASSVADGGFQETQYF. This chain uses TRBV9 with TRBJ2-5; weak D call: TRBD2 (6 bases). Germline CDR1 reads SGDLS; CDR2 reads YYNGEE. V was pared by 0 bases and J by 1 base, with 13 bases between. The CDR3 totals 16 residues.

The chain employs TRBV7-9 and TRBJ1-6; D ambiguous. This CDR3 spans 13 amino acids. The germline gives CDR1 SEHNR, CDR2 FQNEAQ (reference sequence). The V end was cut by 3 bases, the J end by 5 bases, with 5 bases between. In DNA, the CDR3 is TGTGCCAGCAGCTTCCAGAATAATTCACCCCTCCACTTT. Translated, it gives CASSFQNNSPLHF.

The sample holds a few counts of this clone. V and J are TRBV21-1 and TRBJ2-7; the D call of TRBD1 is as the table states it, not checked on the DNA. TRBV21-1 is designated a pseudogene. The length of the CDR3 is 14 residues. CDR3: CASSKGTGAYEQYF. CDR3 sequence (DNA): TGTGCCAGCAGCAAAGGGACAGGGGCCTACGAGCAGTACTTC.